Listed below are T cell receptor beta chains from one sample, sequenced in a study of shared T cell receptors in the human thymus. The assay was immunoSEQ multiplex PCR, and TCRdb's table has in-frame clones only and misses some. In the table there are hundreds of thousands of clones, approximately 87% of which are singletons. The data also belong to a second study, concerning human thymus T cells.

Specimen: thymocytes. Receptor source: a boy younger than two with a congenital heart defect. CDR3s include the opening cysteine and the closing phenylalanine or tryptophan. D genes are given only for firm matches. Size tells how often a clone was seen (once, few, many) or the class of an expanded clone, and some rows leave it out.

DNA | CDR3 | J | V | D | size
TGTGCCAGCAGCAACTCAGGGGAAGACACTGAAGCTTTCTTT | CASSNSGEDTEAFF | TRBJ1-1 | TRBV21-1 | - | -
TGTGCCAGCAGCTTGGCCGTTACGACAGGTTCCCAAGAGACCCAGTACTTC | CASSLAVTTGSQETQYF | TRBJ2-5 | TRBV5-6 | - | -
TGTGCCAGCAGTTTTAACCGGGGGCCCCAGCATTTT | CASSFNRGPQHF | TRBJ1-5 | TRBV13 | - | -
TGTGCCAGCAGTTTCCGTAGCGGGAGGAATTCGACAGATACGCAGTATTTT | CASSFRSGRNSTDTQYF | TRBJ2-3 | TRBV28 | TRBD2 | -
TGTGCCAGCAGCCGGACTAGCGGGAGGGCCAATGAGCAGTTCTTC | CASSRTSGRANEQFF | TRBJ2-1 | TRBV7-2 | TRBD2 | few
TGTGCCAGCAGCTTAGGAGCTCTAGCGGCAAACATGACGAATGAGCAGTTCTTC | CASSLGALAANMTNEQFF | TRBJ2-1 | TRBV11-3 | TRBD2 | -
TGCGCCAGCAGTGAGTACGGGTCTAGCGGGAACCGTAGTGATAAGTTCTTC | CASSEYGSSGNRSDKFF | TRBJ2-1 | TRBV10-2 | TRBD2 | -
TGCAGTGCTAGGACAGGCTACGAGCAGTACTTC | CSARTGYEQYF | TRBJ2-7 | TRBV29-1 | TRBD1 | once
TGTGCCAGCAGCCAAGATAGAGGTCCTCCGAATTACACTGAAGCTTTCTTT | CASSQDRGPPNYTEAFF | TRBJ1-1 | TRBV4-2 | - | -
TGTGCCAGCACCAAACGGACAGTTCTCTACGAGCAGTACTTC | CASTKRTVLYEQYF | TRBJ2-7 | TRBV6-5 | - | -
TGCGCCAGCAGCTTTGGTTACAGGAACACTGAAGCTTTCTTT | CASSFGYRNTEAFF | TRBJ1-1 | TRBV5-1 | - | -
TGTGCCAGCAGCCAAGCCATCCTCAGACAGGCGGTAATCGAGCAGTACTTC | CASSQAILRQAVIEQYF | TRBJ2-7 | TRBV14 | - | -
TGTGCCTGGAGTGTACTCCACAGGGATCAGCCCCAGCATTTT | CAWSVLHRDQPQHF | TRBJ1-5 | TRBV30 | - | -
TGTGCCAGCTCACCCGAGACCGACTCCAATGAGCAGTTCTTC | CASSPETDSNEQFF | TRBJ2-1 | TRBV18 | - | -
TGTGCCAGCAGCCAAGAGGGACAGGGCGGTAATGAAAAACTGTTTTTT | CASSQEGQGGNEKLFF | TRBJ1-4 | TRBV4-2 | TRBD1 | -
TGTGCCAGCAGCCTCACTAGGTGGACTAGCGGGGGGAGGGTGTACAATGAGCAGTTCTTC | CASSLTRWTSGGRVYNEQFF | TRBJ2-1 | TRBV14 | TRBD2 | -
TGTGCCAGCAGCCTCGGGACTAGCGGGAGGCACCGGGAGGATACGCAGTATTTT | CASSLGTSGRHREDTQYF | TRBJ2-3 | TRBV5-6 | TRBD2 | -
TGTGCCAGCAGTTTAGGGGGGGAGGGCGCCAGGCTTGAGCAGTTCTTC | CASSLGGEGARLEQFF | TRBJ2-1 | TRBV28 | TRBD2 | -
TGTGCCAGCAGCGTAGGGCGGCTAGCGGGAGGGCCCGGCACAGATACGCAGTATTTT | CASSVGRLAGGPGTDTQYF | TRBJ2-3 | TRBV9 | TRBD2 | -
TGTGCCATCAGACCCGCTTACAAGGACAGGGCCTACACCGGGGAGCTGTTTTTT | CAIRPAYKDRAYTGELFF | TRBJ2-2 | TRBV10-3 | TRBD1 | -
TGTGCCAGTAGTCCCCTCCAGGGCACTGAAGCTTTCTTT | CASSPLQGTEAFF | TRBJ1-1 | TRBV19 | - | once
TGTGCCAGCAGTTTAGGTCTGAGGGCCGTATATTTT | CASSLGLRAVYF | TRBJ1-3 | TRBV28 | - | -
TGCGCCAGCAGTGAGGGTAGGGGAAAGAAGTACGAGCAGTACTTC | CASSEGRGKKYEQYF | TRBJ2-7 | TRBV10-1 | - | -
TGTGCCAGCAGTTTAGCGATATCCCAAGGGCGGGAGGGTAGCACAGATACGCAGTATTTT | CASSLAISQGREGSTDTQYF | TRBJ2-3 | TRBV27 | TRBD2 | -